Detailed here is one TCR beta chain. The data were obtained in a study of T cells after yellow fever vaccination. Study-wide context: Fractions low in cell number were prepared with SMART-Seq v4 Ultra Low Input.

The trim removed 2 bases at V and 4 bases at J, leaving 9 bases unmatched. Germline values: CDR1 DFQATT, CDR2 SNEGSKA (reference sequence). There are 17 residues in the CDR3. Researchers made TCR cDNA using 5'RACE template switching, and this step added a universal primer site and UMIs. TCRdb independently ran MiXCR on the 5' RACE reads; one entry per CDR3 protein. Among roughly 110,000 distinct CDR3 sequences listed, 7.5% to 9.5% were seen once. The material was CD8+ T cells sorted from PBMCs, obtained 45 days after the yellow fever booster vaccination. This chain uses TRBV20-1 with TRBJ2-3; TRBD2 matches 13 bases. This sequence was found in a man between 25 and 39 years old who received the YFV17D yellow fever vaccine. The CDR3 region is CSARNERLAGGADTQYF. The CDR3 DNA sequence: TGCAGTGCTAGAAATGAACGACTAGCGGGAGGAGCAGATACGCAGTATTTT.